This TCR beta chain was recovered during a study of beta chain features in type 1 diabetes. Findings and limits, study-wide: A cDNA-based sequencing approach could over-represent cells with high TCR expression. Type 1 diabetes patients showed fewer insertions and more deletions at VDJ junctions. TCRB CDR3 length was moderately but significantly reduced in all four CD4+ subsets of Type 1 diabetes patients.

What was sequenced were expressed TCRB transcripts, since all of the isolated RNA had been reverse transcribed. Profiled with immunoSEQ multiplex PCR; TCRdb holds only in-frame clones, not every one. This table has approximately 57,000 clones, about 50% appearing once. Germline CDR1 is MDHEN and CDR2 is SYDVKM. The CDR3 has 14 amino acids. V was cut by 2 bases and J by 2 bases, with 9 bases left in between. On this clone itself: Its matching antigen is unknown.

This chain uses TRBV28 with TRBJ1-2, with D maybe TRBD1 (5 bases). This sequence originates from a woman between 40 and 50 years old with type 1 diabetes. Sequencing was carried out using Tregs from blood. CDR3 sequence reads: CASSLRAGNYGYTF. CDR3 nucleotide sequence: TGTGCCAGCAGTTTAAGGGCAGGGAACTATGGCTACACCTTC.